This passage covers 15 T cell receptor beta chains from one sample sequenced in a study of Tregs in tolerant kidney transplant recipients. Sequencing was performed with immunoSEQ multiplex PCR; in TCRdb, only in-frame clones are kept and a portion is missing. The top ten clones hold about 2.3% of a sample with around 30,000 clones, approximately 80% of them seen once. These receptors' antigens are unknown. Sample: Tregs from blood cultured with allogeneic cells. These receptors all come from a human donor in good health.

This clone was counted between two and nine times. The chain joins TRBV7-9 to TRBJ2-6; D is tentatively TRBD1 or TRBD2 (5 bases each). CDR1 is SEHNR and CDR2 is FQNEAQ in the germline V gene (reference sequence). This CDR3 spans 15 amino acids. The V gene lost 3 bases and the J gene lost 4 bases, with 10 bases spanning the gap. The CDR3 region is CASSFGGSGANVLTF. Here the CDR3 DNA reads TGTGCCAGCAGCTTTGGGGGATCGGGGGCCAACGTCCTGACTTTC.

V gene TRBV27 combines with J gene TRBJ2-5, with a possible D match to TRBD2 (6 bases). CDR1 MNHEY and CDR2 SMNVEV come from the germline V gene (reference sequence). V lost 8 bases to trimming and J lost 7 bases, with 17 bases between them. The CDR3 spans 13 residues. The CDR3 DNA follows: TGTGCCAGCGGGGACCCAACGCGGGGGACCCAGTACTTC. Encoded protein: CASGDPTRGTQYF.

J is TRBJ2-5 and V is TRBV11-2; the D gene could be TRBD1 or TRBD2 (5 bases each). Trimming shortened V by 1 base and J by 5 bases, and 8 bases separated the two germline ends. Germline CDR1 reads SGHAT; CDR2 reads FQNNGV. CDR3 size: 13 residues. CDR3 loop: CASSLGGAETQYF. CDR3 coding DNA: TGTGCCAGCAGCTTAGGAGGGGCGGAGACCCAGTACTTC.

This clone has a handful of counts. V gene TRBV28 combines with J gene TRBJ2-7, with 12 positions matching TRBD1. Germline values: CDR1 MDHEN, CDR2 SYDVKM. The CDR3 totals 15 residues. Trimming cost V 6 bases and J 6 bases; bases outside gene matches: 9. The DNA for the CDR3 is TGTGCCAGCAGAGGTCCGGGACAGGGGGCAAGCGAGCAGTACTTC. Its translation: CASRGPGQGASEQYF.

In its sample, this clone was seen a few times. At one boundary the junction diverges from the germline segment, which might be a read error. The rearrangement joins TRBV18 to TRBJ2-5; TRBD2 is a possible D gene (5 bases). CDR3 length equals 13 residues. Germline V CDR1 and CDR2: KGHSH, LQKENI. CDR3 loop: CASSPDWGEAQYF. In DNA, the CDR3 is TGTGCCAGCTCACCAGACTGGGGAGAGGCCCAGTACTTC.

The V gene is TRBV5-4, the J gene TRBJ1-3; D may be TRBD1 (6 bases). CDR1 SGHNT and CDR2 YYREEE come from the germline V gene (reference sequence). This CDR3 is 16 amino acids long. V lost 0 bases and J 0 bases, leaving 10 bases between the germline ends. The CDR3 region is CASSLAGQSSGNTIYF. The CDR3 nucleotides read TGTGCCAGCAGCTTGGCCGGACAGAGCTCTGGAAACACCATATATTTT.

V and J are TRBV5-1 and TRBJ1-2; no clear D gene. Trimming removed 0 bases at V and 7 bases at J, with 19 bases between. Looked up from germline, CDR1 is SGHRS and CDR2 is YFSETQ. The CDR3 loop spans 16 amino acids. The CDR3 bases are TGCGCCAGCAGCTTGGAGTTGAGTGGATATAGATCTGGCTACACCTTC. This gives the protein CASSLELSGYRSGYTF.

The CDR3, as DNA: TGTGCCAGCAGCCAAGACCTGGCTACACGCGAGCAGTACTTC. Amino acid sequence: CASSQDLATREQYF. The chain joins TRBV4-2 to TRBJ2-7; D call uncertain. This CDR3 is 14 amino acids long. Trimming left V 0 bases short and J 6 bases short, with 12 bases between. CDR1 LGHNA and CDR2 YNFKEQ come from the germline V gene.

V gene TRBV6-5 combines with J gene TRBJ2-7, with TRBD2 as a possible D gene (6 bases). The CDR3 contains 15 residues. The germline V and J ends were trimmed by 6 bases and 2 bases, with 17 bases remaining between them. Germline values: CDR1 MNHEY, CDR2 SVGAGI. CDR3: CASSTRSGQTYEQYF. The CDR3 DNA follows: TGTGCCAGCAGCACCCGGAGCGGGCAAACCTACGAGCAGTACTTC.

This chain uses TRBV7-2 with TRBJ2-5; D is perhaps TRBD1 (5 bases). Looked up from germline, CDR1 is SGHTA and CDR2 is FQGNSA. CDR3 length: 15 amino acids. V lost 0 bases to trimming and J lost 4 bases, with 12 bases between them. CDR3 residues: CASSLAPLGRETQYF. CDR3 coding DNA: TGTGCCAGCAGCTTAGCCCCCCTGGGGCGAGAGACCCAGTACTTC. The full variable domain, rest sourced from reference TRBV7-2 and TRBJ2-5, is GAGVSQSPSNKVTEKGKDVELRCDPISGHTALYWYRQSLGQGLEFLIYFQGNSAPDKSGLPSDRFSAERTGGSVSTLTIQRTQQEDSAVYLCASSLAPLGRETQYFGPGTRLLVL.

This clone was found once. The rearrangement uses TRBV7-8 and TRBJ1-2, with 12 bases matching TRBD1. The germline CDR1 and CDR2 sequences are SGHVS and FQNEAQ. The length of the CDR3 is 17 residues. J lost 5 bases, V lost 3 bases, and 10 bases had no gene match. CDR3 bases: TGTGCCAGCAGCTTCCGTTCTCCGGGACAGGGGGCTTATGGCTACACCTTC. This gives the protein CASSFRSPGQGAYGYTF.

J is TRBJ2-1 and V is TRBV20-1; D remains unclear. Germline CDR1 and CDR2: DFQATT and SNEGSKA (reference sequence). This CDR3 is 11 amino acids long. Trimming took 5 bases from V and 4 from J, leaving 6 bases between them. In DNA, the CDR3 is TGCAGTGCTCCTGATTACAATGAGCAGTTCTTC. This codes for CSAPDYNEQFF.

The chain links TRBV30 to TRBJ2-1, with D unclear. The CDR3 has 13 residues. V was cut by 1 base and J by 3 bases, with 7 bases left in between. Per the germline V gene, CDR1 is GTSNPN and CDR2 is SVGIG (reference sequence). The CDR3 loop reads CAWSARNYNEQFF. The CDR3, as DNA: TGTGCCTGGAGTGCCCGGAACTACAATGAGCAGTTCTTC.

The chain couples TRBV7-8 to TRBJ2-5; tentative D call: TRBD1 (5 bases). Trimming stripped 3 bases from V and 5 bases from J, with 16 bases between. The CDR3 runs to 15 residues. Germline V CDR1 and CDR2: SGHVS, FQNEAQ. CDR3 DNA: TGTGCCAGCAGCTTTTGGCAGGGCCCCTTGGAGACCCAGTACTTC. Amino acids: CASSFWQGPLETQYF.

This clone was seen only once. This sequence joins TRBV27 and TRBJ2-1, with a tentative D call TRBD2 (6 bases). The CDR3 totals 18 residues. Between the trimmed V and J ends, which lost 6 bases and 2 bases, there was a span of 23 bases. From germline, CDR1 is MNHEY and CDR2 SMNVEV (reference sequence). This CDR3 is CASRLRSVREIPYNEQFF. CDR3 DNA sequence: TGTGCCAGCAGGCTCAGGTCGGTGCGGGAAATTCCCTACAATGAGCAGTTCTTC.